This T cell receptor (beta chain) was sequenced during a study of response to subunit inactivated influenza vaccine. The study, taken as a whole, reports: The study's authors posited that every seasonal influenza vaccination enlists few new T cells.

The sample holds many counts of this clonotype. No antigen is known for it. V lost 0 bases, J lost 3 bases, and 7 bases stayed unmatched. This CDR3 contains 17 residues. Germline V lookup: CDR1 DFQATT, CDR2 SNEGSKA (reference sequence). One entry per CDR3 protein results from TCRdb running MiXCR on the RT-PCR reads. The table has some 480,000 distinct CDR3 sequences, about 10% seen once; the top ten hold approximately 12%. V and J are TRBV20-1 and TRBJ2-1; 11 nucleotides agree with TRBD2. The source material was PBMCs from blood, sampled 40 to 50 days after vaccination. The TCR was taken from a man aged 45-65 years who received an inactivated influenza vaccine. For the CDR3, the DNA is TGCAGTGCTAGAGATTTTGGGGGGACTAGCGGCTACAATGAGCAGTTCTTC. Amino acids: CSARDFGGTSGYNEQFF.